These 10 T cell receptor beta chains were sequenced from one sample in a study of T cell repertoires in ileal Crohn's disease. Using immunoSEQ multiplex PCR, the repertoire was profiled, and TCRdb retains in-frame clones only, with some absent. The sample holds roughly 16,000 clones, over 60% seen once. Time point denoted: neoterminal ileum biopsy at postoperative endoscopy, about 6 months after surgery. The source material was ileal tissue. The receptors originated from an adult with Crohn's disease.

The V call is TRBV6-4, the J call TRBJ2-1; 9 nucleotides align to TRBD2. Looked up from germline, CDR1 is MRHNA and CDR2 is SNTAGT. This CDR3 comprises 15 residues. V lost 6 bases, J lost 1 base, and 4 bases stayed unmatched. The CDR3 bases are TGTGCCAGCAGCCCGACTAGCGGTTCCTACAATGAGCAGTTCTTC. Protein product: CASSPTSGSYNEQFF.

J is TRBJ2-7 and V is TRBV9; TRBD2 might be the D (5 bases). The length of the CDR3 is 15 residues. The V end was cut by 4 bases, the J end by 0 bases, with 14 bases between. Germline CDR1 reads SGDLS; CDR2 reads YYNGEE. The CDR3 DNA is TGTGCCAGCAGCCCCCTCGGGGATCCCTCCTACGAGCAGTACTTC. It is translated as CASSPLGDPSYEQYF.

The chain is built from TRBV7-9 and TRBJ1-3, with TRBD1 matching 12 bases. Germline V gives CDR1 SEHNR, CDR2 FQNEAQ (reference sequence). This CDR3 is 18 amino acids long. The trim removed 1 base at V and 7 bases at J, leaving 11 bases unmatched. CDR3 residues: CASSLGPGQGAIGNTIYF. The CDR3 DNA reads TGTGCCAGCAGCTTAGGACCGGGACAGGGGGCGATTGGGAACACCATATATTTT.

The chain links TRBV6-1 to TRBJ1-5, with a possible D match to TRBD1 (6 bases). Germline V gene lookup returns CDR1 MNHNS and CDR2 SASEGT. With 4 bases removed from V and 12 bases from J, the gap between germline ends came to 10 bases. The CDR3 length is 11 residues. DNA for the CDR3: TGTGCCAGCAGTGCACTGGACAGCCAGCATTTT. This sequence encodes CASSALDSQHF.

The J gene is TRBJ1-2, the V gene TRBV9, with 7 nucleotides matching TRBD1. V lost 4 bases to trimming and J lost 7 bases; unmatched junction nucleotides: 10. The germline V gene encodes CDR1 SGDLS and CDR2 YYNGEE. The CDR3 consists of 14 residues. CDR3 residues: CASSTQGSPGGYTF. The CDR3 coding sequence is TGTGCCAGCAGCACACAGGGGAGCCCGGGTGGCTACACCTTC.

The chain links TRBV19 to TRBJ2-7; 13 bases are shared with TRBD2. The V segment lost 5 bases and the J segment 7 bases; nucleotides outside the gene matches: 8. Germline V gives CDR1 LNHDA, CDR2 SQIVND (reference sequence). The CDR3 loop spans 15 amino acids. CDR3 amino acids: CASSPRLAGGREQYF. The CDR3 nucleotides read TGTGCCAGTAGTCCCCGACTAGCGGGGGGACGGGAGCAGTACTTC.

CDR3: CASSWRTGELRSYEQYF. In nucleotides, the CDR3 is TGCGCCAGCAGCTGGAGGACAGGGGAATTACGATCCTACGAGCAGTACTTC. The V call is TRBV5-1, the J call TRBJ2-7; TRBD1 matches at 9 bases. CDR1 and CDR2 (germline): SGHRS, YFSETQ. The CDR3 is made up of 17 amino acids. Losses at the gene ends were 3 bases for V and 1 base for J; bases not matched to a gene: 11.

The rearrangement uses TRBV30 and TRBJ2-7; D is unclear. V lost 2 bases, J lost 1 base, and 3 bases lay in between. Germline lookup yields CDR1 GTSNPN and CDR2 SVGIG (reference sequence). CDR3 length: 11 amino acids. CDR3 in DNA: TGTGCCTGGAGTCTTTCCTACGAGCAGTACTTC. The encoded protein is CAWSLSYEQYF.

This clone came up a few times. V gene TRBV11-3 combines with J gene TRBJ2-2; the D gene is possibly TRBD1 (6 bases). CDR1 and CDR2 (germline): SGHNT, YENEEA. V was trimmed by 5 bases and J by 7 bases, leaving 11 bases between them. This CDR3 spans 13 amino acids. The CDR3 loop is CASSRQAGGELFF. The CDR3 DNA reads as TGTGCCAGCAGCCGACAGGCAGGCGGGGAGCTGTTTTTT.

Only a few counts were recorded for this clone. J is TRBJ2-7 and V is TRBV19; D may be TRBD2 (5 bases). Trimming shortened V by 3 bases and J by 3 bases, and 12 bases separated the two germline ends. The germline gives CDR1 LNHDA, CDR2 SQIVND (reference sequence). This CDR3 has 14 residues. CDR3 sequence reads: CASSIRGIFYEQYF. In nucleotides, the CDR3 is TGTGCCAGTAGTATTCGGGGAATTTTCTACGAGCAGTACTTC.